Sequencing of this TCR beta chain was carried out in a study of CD8+ T cells in alopecia areata. Study findings and constraints: Alphabeta T cells residing in normal skin are also sequenced in scalp samples.

Obtained from alopecia areata patients were lesional scalp punch biopsies along with peripheral blood. The germline V and J ends were trimmed by 6 bases and 0 bases, with 15 bases remaining between them. The CDR3 loop spans 15 amino acids. CDR1 is SQVTM and CDR2 is ANQGSEA in the germline V gene. About this clone itself: The antigen remains unidentified. Distinct nucleotide sequences in the sample also encode this CDR3.

Extraction of RNA preceded its reverse transcription into cDNA, which served as the sequencing template. Using immunoSEQ multiplex PCR, the repertoire was profiled, and TCRdb retains in-frame clones only, with some absent. The sample has about 70,000 clones, around 49% seen once. The rearrangement links TRBV29-1 to TRBJ2-1; D unclear. The sequence was collected from a human donor with alopecia areata. The sequencing used CD8+ T cells sorted from blood, collected at week 0. In DNA form, the CDR3 reads TGCAGCGTGGAGAAAGATGGAACCTCCTACAATGAGCAGTTCTTC. Amino acids: CSVEKDGTSYNEQFF.